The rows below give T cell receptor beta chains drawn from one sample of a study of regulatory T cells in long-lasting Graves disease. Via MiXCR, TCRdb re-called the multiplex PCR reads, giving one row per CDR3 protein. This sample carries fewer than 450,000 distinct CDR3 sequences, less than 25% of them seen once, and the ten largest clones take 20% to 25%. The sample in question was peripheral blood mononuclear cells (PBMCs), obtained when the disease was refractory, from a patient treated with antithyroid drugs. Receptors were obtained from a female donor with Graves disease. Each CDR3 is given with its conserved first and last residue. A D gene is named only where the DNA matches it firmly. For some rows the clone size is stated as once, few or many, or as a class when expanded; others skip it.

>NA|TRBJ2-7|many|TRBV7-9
CASSSETSDSYEQYF
TGTGCCAGCAGCTCGGAAACATCCGATTCTTACGAGCAGTACTTC
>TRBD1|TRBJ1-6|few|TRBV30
CAGATRDRGNSPLHF
TGTGCCGGAGCGACCCGGGACAGGGGCAATTCACCCCTCCACTTT
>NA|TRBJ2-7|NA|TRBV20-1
CSARRTLSYEQYF
TGCAGTGCTAGACGGACCCTTTCTTACGAGCAGTACTTC
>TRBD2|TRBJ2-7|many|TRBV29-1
CSVDALAGSRAYYEQYF
TGCAGCGTTGACGCCCTAGCGGGGTCCCGGGCGTACTACGAGCAGTACTTC
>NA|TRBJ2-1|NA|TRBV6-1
CASSQQGHSYNEQFF
TGTGCCAGCAGTCAACAGGGTCACTCCTACAATGAGCAGTTCTTC
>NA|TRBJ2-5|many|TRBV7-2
CASSLSFSGETQYF
TGTGCCAGCAGCTTATCATTTTCCGGGGAGACCCAGTACTTC
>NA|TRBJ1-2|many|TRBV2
CASSERRLYGYTF
TGTGCCAGCAGTGAACGGCGGCTCTATGGCTACACCTTC
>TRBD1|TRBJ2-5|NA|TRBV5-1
CASSLRQGAGETQYF
TGCGCCAGCAGCTTGAGACAGGGGGCAGGAGAGACCCAGTACTTC
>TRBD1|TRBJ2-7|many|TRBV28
CASRQGTGPSYEQYF
TGTGCCAGCAGGCAAGGGACAGGGCCTTCCTACGAGCAGTACTTC
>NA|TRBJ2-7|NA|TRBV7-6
CASSLVVGEQYF
TGTGCCAGCAGCTTAGTTGTGGGCGAGCAGTACTTC
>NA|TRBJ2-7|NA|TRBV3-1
CASSQEQSRYEQYF
TGTGCCAGCAGCCAAGAGCAGAGTAGGTACGAGCAGTACTTC
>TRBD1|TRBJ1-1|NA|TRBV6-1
CASSDSLGTGNTEAFF
TGTGCCAGCAGTGACTCCCTAGGGACAGGGAACACTGAAGCTTTCTTT
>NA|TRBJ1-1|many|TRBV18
CASSQPNTEAFF
TGTGCCAGCAGCCAACCTAACACTGAAGCTTTCTTT
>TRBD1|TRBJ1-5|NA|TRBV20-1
CSAGDRDNQPQHF
TGCAGTGCTGGCGACAGGGACAATCAGCCCCAGCATTTT
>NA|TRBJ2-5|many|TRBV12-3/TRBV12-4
CASSRLETQYF
TGTGCCAGCAGCAGATTAGAGACCCAGTACTTC
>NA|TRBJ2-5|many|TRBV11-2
CASSSPGQTQYF
TGTGCCAGCAGCTCCCCTGGGCAGACCCAGTACTTC
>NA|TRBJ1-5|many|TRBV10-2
CASSERGANQPQHF
TGCGCCAGCAGTGAGCGGGGGGCTAATCAGCCCCAGCATTTT
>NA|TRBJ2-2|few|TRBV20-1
CSAQHGESNTGELFF
TGCAGTGCTCAACACGGAGAGTCGAACACCGGGGAGCTGTTTTTT
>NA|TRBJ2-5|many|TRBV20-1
CSARADFASPQETQYF
TGCAGTGCTAGAGCGGATTTCGCTTCACCTCAAGAGACCCAGTACTTC
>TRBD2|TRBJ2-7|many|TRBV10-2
CASSESLLTSGDSSYEQYF
TGCGCCAGCAGTGAGTCTCTTCTGACTAGCGGGGATAGCTCCTACGAGCAGTACTTC
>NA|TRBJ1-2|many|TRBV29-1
CSVEGGYGYTF
TGCAGCGTTGAAGGCGGCTATGGCTACACCTTC
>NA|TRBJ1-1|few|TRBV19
CASSIAGVDTEAFF
TGTGCCAGTAGTATAGCGGGGGTCGACACTGAAGCTTTCTTT
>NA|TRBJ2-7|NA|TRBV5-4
CASSLEPNTEQYF
TGTGCCAGCAGCTTGGAGCCTAATACAGAGCAGTACTTC
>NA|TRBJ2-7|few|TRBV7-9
CASRPRGSYEQYF
TGTGCCAGCCGCCCGCGGGGCTCCTACGAGCAGTACTTC
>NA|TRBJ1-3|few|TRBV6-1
CASTAGTPGNTIYF
TGTGCCAGCACCGCCGGGACACCTGGAAACACCATATATTTT
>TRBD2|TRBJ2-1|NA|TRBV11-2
CASSSTSGSVHEQFF
TGTGCCAGCAGCTCGACTAGCGGGAGTGTTCATGAGCAGTTCTTC
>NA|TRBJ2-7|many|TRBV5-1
CASSSNTGASYEQYF
TGCGCCAGCAGCTCAAACACGGGGGCCTCCTACGAGCAGTACTTC
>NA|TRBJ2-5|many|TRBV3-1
CASSLFGPQETQYF
TGTGCCAGCAGCCTCTTCGGTCCCCAAGAGACCCAGTACTTC
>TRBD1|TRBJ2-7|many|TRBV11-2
CASSFDRVGIYEQYF
TGTGCCAGCAGCTTTGACAGGGTAGGAATTTACGAGCAGTACTTC
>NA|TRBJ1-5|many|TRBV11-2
CASSLDGRNNQPQHF
TGTGCCAGCAGCTTAGATGGACGGAACAATCAGCCCCAGCATTTT
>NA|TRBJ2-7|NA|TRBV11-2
CASRGALGGGEQYF
TGTGCCAGCAGGGGAGCGTTAGGGGGAGGCGAGCAGTACTTC
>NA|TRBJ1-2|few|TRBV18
CASSPRDGNYGYTF
TGTGCCAGCTCGCCCAGGGACGGCAACTATGGCTACACCTTC
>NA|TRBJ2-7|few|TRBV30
CAWTPLSGTYEQYF
TGTGCCTGGACCCCCCTAAGCGGCACCTACGAGCAGTACTTC
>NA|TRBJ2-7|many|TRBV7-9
CASSSITYEQYF
TGTGCCAGCAGCTCGATTACCTACGAGCAGTACTTC
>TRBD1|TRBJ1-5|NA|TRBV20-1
CSASGGWGNQPQHF
TGCAGTGCTTCAGGGGGTTGGGGCAATCAGCCCCAGCATTTT
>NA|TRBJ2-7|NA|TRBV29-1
CSVAPLLRNEQYF
TGCAGCGTTGCCCCGCTTCTGAGAAACGAGCAGTACTTC
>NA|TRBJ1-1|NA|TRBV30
CAWRGTEAFF
TGTGCCTGGAGAGGCACTGAAGCTTTCTTT
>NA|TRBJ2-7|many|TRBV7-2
CASSLVQAYEQYF
TGTGCCAGCAGCTTAGTCCAGGCCTACGAGCAGTACTTC
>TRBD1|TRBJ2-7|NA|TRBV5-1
CASSPFPGTETYEQYF
TGCGCCAGCAGCCCTTTCCCTGGGACAGAGACCTACGAGCAGTACTTC
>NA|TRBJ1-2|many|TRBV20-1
CSARDRGGPVSGYTF
TGCAGTGCTAGAGATCGTGGAGGGCCCGTGAGTGGCTACACCTTC
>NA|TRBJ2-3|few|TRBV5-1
CASQQYPAADTQYF
TGCGCCAGCCAACAATACCCGGCGGCAGATACGCAGTATTTT
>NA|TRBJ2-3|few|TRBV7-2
CASSPQVDTQYF
TGTGCCAGCAGCCCCCAAGTGGATACGCAGTATTTT
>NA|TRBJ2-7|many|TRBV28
CASRSGRAYEQYF
TGTGCCAGCAGAAGCGGGCGAGCGTACGAGCAGTACTTC
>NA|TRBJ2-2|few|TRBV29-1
CSVFLREKSTGELFF
TGCAGCGTTTTCCTCAGGGAAAAGAGCACCGGGGAGCTGTTTTTT
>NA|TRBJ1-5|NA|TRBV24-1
CATQLAGTILESNQPQHF
TGTGCCACCCAGTTAGCCGGGACAATTTTGGAGAGCAATCAGCCCCAGCATTTT